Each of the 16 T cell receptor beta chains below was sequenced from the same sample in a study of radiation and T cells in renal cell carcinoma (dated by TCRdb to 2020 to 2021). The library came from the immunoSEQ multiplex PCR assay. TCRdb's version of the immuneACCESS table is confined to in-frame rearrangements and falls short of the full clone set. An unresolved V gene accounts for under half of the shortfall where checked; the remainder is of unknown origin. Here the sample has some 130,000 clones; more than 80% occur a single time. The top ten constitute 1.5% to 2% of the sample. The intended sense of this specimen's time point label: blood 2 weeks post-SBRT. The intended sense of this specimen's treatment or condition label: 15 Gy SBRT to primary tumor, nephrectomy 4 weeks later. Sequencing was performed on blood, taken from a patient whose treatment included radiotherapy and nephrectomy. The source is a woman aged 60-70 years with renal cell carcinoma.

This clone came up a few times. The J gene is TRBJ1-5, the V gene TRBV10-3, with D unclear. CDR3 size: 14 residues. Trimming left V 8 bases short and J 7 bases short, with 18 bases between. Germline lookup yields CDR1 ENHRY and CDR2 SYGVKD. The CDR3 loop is CAIALEGRGQPQHF. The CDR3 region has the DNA TGTGCCATCGCCCTAGAGGGTCGAGGACAGCCCCAGCATTTT.

The CDR3 region has the DNA TGTGCCAGCTCACCACGTGGCACAGATACGCAGTATTTT. It codes for CASSPRGTDTQYF. The rearrangement links TRBV18 to TRBJ2-3; D uncertain. Germline-derived CDR1 and CDR2 are KGHSH and LQKENI. The CDR3 runs 13 residues. V gave up 1 base and J gave up 1 base, with 3 bases separating them.

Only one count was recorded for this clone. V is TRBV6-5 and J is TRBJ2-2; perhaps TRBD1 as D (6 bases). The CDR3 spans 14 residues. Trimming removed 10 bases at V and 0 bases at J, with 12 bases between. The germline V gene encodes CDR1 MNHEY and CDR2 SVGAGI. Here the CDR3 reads CATGTRANTGELFF. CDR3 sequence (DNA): TGTGCCACCGGGACACGTGCGAACACCGGGGAGCTGTTTTTT.

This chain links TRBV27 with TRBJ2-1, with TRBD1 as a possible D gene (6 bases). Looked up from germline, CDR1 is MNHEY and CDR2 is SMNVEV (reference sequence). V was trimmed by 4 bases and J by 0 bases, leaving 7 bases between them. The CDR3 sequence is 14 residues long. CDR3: CASSWDTSYNEQFF. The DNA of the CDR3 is TGTGCCAGCAGTTGGGACACCTCCTACAATGAGCAGTTCTTC.

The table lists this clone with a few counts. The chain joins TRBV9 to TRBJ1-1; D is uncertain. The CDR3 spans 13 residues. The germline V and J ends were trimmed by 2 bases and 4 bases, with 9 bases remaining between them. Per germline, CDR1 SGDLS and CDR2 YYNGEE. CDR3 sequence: CASSVRSGTEAFF. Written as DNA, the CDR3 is TGTGCCAGCAGCGTGAGGTCCGGCACTGAAGCTTTCTTT.

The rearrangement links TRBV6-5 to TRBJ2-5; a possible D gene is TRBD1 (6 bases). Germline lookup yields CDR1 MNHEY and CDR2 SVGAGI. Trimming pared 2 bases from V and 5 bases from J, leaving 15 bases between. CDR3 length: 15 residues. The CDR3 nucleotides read TGTGCCAGCAGTTACGACAGGAGGATTGTCGAGACCCAGTACTTC. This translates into CASSYDRRIVETQYF.

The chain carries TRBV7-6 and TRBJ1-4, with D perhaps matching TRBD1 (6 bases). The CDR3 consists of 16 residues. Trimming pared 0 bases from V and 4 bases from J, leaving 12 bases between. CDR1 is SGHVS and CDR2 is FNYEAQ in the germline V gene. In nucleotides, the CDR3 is TGTGCCAGCAGCTTAGCACCCAGGGGTGGTAATGAAAAACTGTTTTTT. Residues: CASSLAPRGGNEKLFF.

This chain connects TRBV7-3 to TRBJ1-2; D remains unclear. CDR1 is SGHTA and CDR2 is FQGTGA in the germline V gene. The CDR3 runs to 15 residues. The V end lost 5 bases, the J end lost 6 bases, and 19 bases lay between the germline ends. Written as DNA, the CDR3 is TGTGCCAGCAGCCCCGGTGGCATAGTAAGGGATGGCTACACCTTC. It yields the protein CASSPGGIVRDGYTF.

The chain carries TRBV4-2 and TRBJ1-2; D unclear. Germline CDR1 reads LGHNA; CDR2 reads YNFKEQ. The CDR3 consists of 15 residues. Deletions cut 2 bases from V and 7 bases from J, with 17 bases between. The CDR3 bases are TGTGCCAGCAGCCAATCGGATACAACCGCCGGTGGCTACACCTTC. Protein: CASSQSDTTAGGYTF.

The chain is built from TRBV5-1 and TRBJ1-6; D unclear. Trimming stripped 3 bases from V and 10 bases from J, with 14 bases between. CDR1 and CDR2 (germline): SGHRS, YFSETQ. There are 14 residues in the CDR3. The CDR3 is CASSSLIDNSPLHF. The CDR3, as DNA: TGCGCCAGCAGCTCATTGATCGACAACTCACCCCTCCACTTT. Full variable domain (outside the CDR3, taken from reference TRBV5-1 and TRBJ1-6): KAGVTQTPRYLIKTRGQQVTLSCSPISGHRSVSWYQQTPGQGLQFLFEYFSETQRNKGNFPGRFSGRQFSNSRSEMNVSTLELGDSALYLCASSSLIDNSPLHFGNGTRLTVT.

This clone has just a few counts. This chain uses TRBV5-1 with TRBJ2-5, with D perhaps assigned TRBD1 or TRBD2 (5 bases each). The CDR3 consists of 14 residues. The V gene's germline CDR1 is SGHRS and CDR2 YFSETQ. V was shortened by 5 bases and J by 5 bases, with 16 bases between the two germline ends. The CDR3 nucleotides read TGCGCCAGCAGGGTCGGACGGGGACGTGAGACCCAGTACTTC. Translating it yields CASRVGRGRETQYF. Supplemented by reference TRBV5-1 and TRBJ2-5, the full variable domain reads KAGVTQTPRYLIKTRGQQVTLSCSPISGHRSVSWYQQTPGQGLQFLFEYFSETQRNKGNFPGRFSGRQFSNSRSEMNVSTLELGDSALYLCASRVGRGRETQYFGPGTRLLVL.

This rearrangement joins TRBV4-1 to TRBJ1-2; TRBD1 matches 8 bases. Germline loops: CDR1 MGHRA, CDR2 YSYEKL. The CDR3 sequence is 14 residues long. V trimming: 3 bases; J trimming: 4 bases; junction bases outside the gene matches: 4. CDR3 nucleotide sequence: TGCGCCAGCAGCCAGGGGACAGGACCCTATGGCTACACCTTC. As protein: CASSQGTGPYGYTF.

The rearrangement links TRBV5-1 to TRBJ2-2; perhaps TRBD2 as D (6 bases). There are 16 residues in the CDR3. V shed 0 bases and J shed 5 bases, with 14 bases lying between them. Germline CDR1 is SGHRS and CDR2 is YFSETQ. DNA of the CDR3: TGCGCCAGCAGCTTGGTCAGGAGGGCCGATACCGGGGAGCTGTTTTTT. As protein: CASSLVRRADTGELFF.

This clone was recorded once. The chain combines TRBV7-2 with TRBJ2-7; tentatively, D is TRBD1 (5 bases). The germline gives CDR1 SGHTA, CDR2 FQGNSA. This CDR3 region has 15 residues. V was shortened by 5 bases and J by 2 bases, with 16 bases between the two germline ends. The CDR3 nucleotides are TGTGCCAGCAGCCCTAGGGGTCTAGTCCCCTACGAGCAGTACTTC. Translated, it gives CASSPRGLVPYEQYF.

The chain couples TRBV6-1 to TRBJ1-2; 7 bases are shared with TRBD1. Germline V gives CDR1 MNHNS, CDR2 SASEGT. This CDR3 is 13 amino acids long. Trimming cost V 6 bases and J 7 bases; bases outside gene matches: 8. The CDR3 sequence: CASSGRQGGGYTF. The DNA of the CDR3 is TGTGCCAGCAGCGGAAGACAGGGTGGTGGCTACACCTTC.

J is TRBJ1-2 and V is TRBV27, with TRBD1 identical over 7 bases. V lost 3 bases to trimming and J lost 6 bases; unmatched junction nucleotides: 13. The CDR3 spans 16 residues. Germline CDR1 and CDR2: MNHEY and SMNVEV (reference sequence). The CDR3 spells CASSFIGDRVIHGYTF. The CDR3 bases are TGTGCCAGCAGTTTTATAGGGGACAGAGTCATCCATGGCTACACCTTC.